This TCR beta chain was sequenced for a study of cytomegalovirus exposure and HLA in healthy donors. Study context: There were some 400 genotyped donors. Of these, roughly 80% fell in the genetic ancestry cluster associated with self-reported Caucasian donors.

The study's findings and limits: Reports described diagnosis of cytomegalovirus status by the classifier as highly specific and sensitive.

PCR was performed using 60 Vbeta and 13 Jbeta primers. TCRdb's copy holds only in-frame clones and misses some; the assay was immunoSEQ multiplex PCR. Of under 95,000 clones listed, around 81% are singletons. Details on this clone: As yet, its antigen is unknown.

Material for sequencing was PBMCs. The sequence was obtained from a male donor in good health and CMV-seronegative.

Written as DNA, the CDR3 is TGTGCCAGCAGTCCCATAGCGGGGGGGCCGGGAGAGCAGTTCTTC. Residues: CASSPIAGGPGEQFF. This rearrangement joins TRBV27 to TRBJ2-1, with TRBD2 identical over 11 bases. Losses at the gene ends were 5 bases for V and 10 bases for J; bases not matched to a gene: 10. This CDR3 has 15 residues. Germline V lookup: CDR1 MNHEY, CDR2 SMNVEV (reference sequence).